These 19 T cell receptor beta chains were all obtained from the same sample, sequenced in a study of shared clonotypes between healthy human individuals. Profiling relied on immunoSEQ multiplex PCR, and the TCRdb table lists in-frame clones only, not all of them. Among more than 2,000,000 clones listed, over 85% were seen once. The specimen sequenced was naive CD4+ T cells from PBMCs. Specified subset: CD45RA+ positively selected. These receptors originate from a young man in good health. Some clones in this sample may be carry-over from other donors' samples.

The CDR3 DNA is TGTGCCAGCAGCTTAGCAGGTGGGGGCCCCTCTGGGGCCAACGTCCTGACTTTC. It encodes CASSLAGGGPSGANVLTF. This chain links TRBV7-2 with TRBJ2-6, with D tentatively TRBD1 (6 bases). This CDR3 contains 18 residues. V lost 0 bases and J lost 0, with 12 bases in between. Germline CDR1 and CDR2: SGHTA and FQGNSA.

The J gene is TRBJ2-7, the V gene TRBV27, with 8 bases identical to TRBD1. The CDR3 sequence is 17 residues long. Germline V CDR1 and CDR2: MNHEY, SMNVEV (reference sequence). Losses at the gene ends were 2 bases for V and 9 bases for J; bases not matched to a gene: 18. The CDR3 DNA sequence: TGTGCCAGCAGTTTAGTTCCCCGAAGGGACAGGCAGTTTGGGCAGTACTTC. Amino acid sequence: CASSLVPRRDRQFGQYF.

The chain couples TRBV28 to TRBJ1-1; weak D call: TRBD1 (6 bases). The V and J ends lost 8 bases and 7 bases respectively, with 11 bases between them. Germline V lookup: CDR1 MDHEN, CDR2 SYDVKM. The CDR3 contains 11 residues. The CDR3 sequence is CASWGASEAFF. The CDR3 DNA is TGTGCCAGCTGGGGGGCGAGTGAAGCTTTCTTT. Filled out from reference TRBV28 and TRBJ1-1, the complete variable domain reads DVKVTQSSRYLVKRTGEKVFLECVQDMDHENMFWYRQDPGLGLRLIYFSYDVKMKEKGDIPEGYSVSREKKERFSLILESASTNQTSMYLCASWGASEAFFGQGTRLTVV.

The chain recombines TRBV7-3 with TRBJ1-1, with 7 bases fitting TRBD1. Unmatched junction bases numbered 5, after V lost 0 bases and J lost 4 bases. The CDR3 is 15 residues long. Germline loops: CDR1 SGHTA, CDR2 FQGTGA. CDR3 residues: CASSLTGDRSTEAFF. CDR3 in DNA: TGTGCCAGCAGCTTAACTGGGGACAGAAGCACTGAAGCTTTCTTT.

The genes are TRBV28 and TRBJ2-5; a weak D match, TRBD1 (6 bases). The V gene's germline CDR1 is MDHEN and CDR2 SYDVKM. The CDR3 runs 15 residues. V dropped 5 bases and J dropped 2 bases, with 15 bases sitting between them. The CDR3 DNA follows: TGTGCCAGCAGTCAAACAGGGACACTACAAGAGACCCAGTACTTC. This sequence encodes CASSQTGTLQETQYF.

Comments on this clone: This same CDR3 is encoded by further DNA sequences in the sample. The chain is built from TRBV6-1 and TRBJ2-5; D may be TRBD2 (5 bases). The CDR3 loop spans 14 amino acids. V dropped 1 base and J dropped 5 bases, with 11 bases sitting between them. CDR1 MNHNS and CDR2 SASEGT come from the germline V gene. CDR3 region: CASSEGRGRETQYF. The DNA for the CDR3 is TGTGCCAGCAGTGAAGGTCGGGGTCGGGAGACCCAGTACTTC.

The rearrangement links TRBV23-1 to TRBJ1-2, with D uncertain. TRBV23-1 is reported as an ORF; its role is uncertain. The CDR3 has 12 residues. CDR3 bases: TGCGCTTTCGATCGTGAGAACTATGGCTACACCTTC. This codes for CAFDRENYGYTF.

The gene calls are TRBV19 and TRBJ2-7, with D perhaps TRBD1 or TRBD2 (6 bases each). The germline V gene encodes CDR1 LNHDA and CDR2 SQIVND (reference sequence). The CDR3 loop spans 15 amino acids. Trimming removed 6 bases from V and 1 base from J, with 16 bases in between. CDR3 sequence: CASSLGAAGSYEQYF. As DNA, the CDR3 is TGTGCCAGTAGCTTGGGGGCTGCGGGGTCCTACGAGCAGTACTTC. The whole variable domain, remainder taken from reference TRBV19 and TRBJ2-7, is DGGITQSPKYLFRKEGQNVTLSCEQNLNHDAMYWYRQDPGQGLRLIYYSQIVNDFQKGDIAEGYSVSREKKESFPLTVTSAQKNPTAFYLCASSLGAAGSYEQYFGPGTRLTVT.

J is TRBJ2-2 and V is TRBV10-3, with 13 bases aligning to TRBD2. J lost 6 bases, V lost 10 bases, and 11 bases had no gene match. This CDR3 spans 16 amino acids. Germline V gives CDR1 ENHRY, CDR2 SYGVKD. In DNA form, the CDR3 reads TGTGCCACCTCGGGACTAGCGGGAAGCCGGCCCGGGGAGCTGTTTTTT. Residues: CATSGLAGSRPGELFF.

The rearrangement uses TRBV7-9 and TRBJ2-1, with D possibly being TRBD2 (6 bases). Deletions cut 1 base from V and 5 bases from J, with 12 bases between. Germline CDR1 reads SEHNR; CDR2 reads FQNEAQ (reference sequence). This CDR3 is 15 amino acids long. The CDR3 DNA sequence: TGTGCCAGCAGCTTAGGTGGGAGGCAGAACAATGAGCAGTTCTTC. It yields the protein CASSLGGRQNNEQFF. Supplemented by reference TRBV7-9 and TRBJ2-1, the full variable domain reads DTGVSQNPRHKITKRGQNVTFRCDPISEHNRLYWYRQTLGQGPEFLTYFQNEAQLEKSRLLSDRFSAERPKGSFSTLEIQRTEQGDSAMYLCASSLGGRQNNEQFFGPGTRLTVL.

V usage is TRBV30 and J usage is TRBJ2-1; 14 bases are a match to TRBD2. The V segment lost 2 bases and the J segment 0 bases; nucleotides outside the gene matches: 9. This CDR3 has 19 residues. CDR1 is GTSNPN, CDR2 SVGIG, per germline (reference sequence). Here the CDR3 DNA reads TGTGCCTGGAGTAAAGGGACTAGCGGGAGCTCCAGCTCCTACAATGAGCAGTTCTTC. This sequence encodes CAWSKGTSGSSSSYNEQFF.

A note on this clone: Sequence at one end of the junction differs from germline and may be a read error. The chain has TRBV2 and TRBJ2-1; TRBD1 or TRBD2 may be the D gene (5 bases each). Germline V gene data show CDR1 as SNHLY and CDR2 as FYNNEI. The length of the CDR3 is 13 residues. In DNA form, the CDR3 reads TGTGCCAGCAGTGAGTTTGGACAAATAACTAGGGTCTTC. Encoded protein: CASSEFGQITRVF.

The chain carries TRBV25-1 and TRBJ2-1, with 12 bases that match TRBD2. The CDR3 has 14 residues. The trim removed 5 bases at V and 5 bases at J, leaving 1 base unmatched. Germline lookup yields CDR1 MGHDK and CDR2 SYGVNS. This CDR3 is CASSPSGRDNEQFF. CDR3 bases: TGTGCCAGCAGTCCTAGCGGGAGGGACAATGAGCAGTTCTTC.

CDR3 bases: TGTGCCAGTTGCCGACCCCCACTAGGTTACAATGAGCAGTTCTTC. Its protein product is CASCRPPLGYNEQFF. The chain carries TRBV28 and TRBJ2-1, with D perhaps TRBD2 (5 bases). The germline V gene has CDR1 MDHEN and CDR2 SYDVKM. The V gene lost 9 bases and the J gene lost 4 bases, with 19 bases spanning the gap. The CDR3 is made up of 15 amino acids.

This rearrangement joins TRBV7-3 to TRBJ2-3, with D uncertain. Germline V gene sequence: CDR1 SGHTA, CDR2 FQGTGA. V lost 1 base and J 4 bases, leaving 3 bases between the germline ends. There are 12 residues in the CDR3. This chain's CDR3 is CASSLNADTQYF. The CDR3 DNA reads as TGTGCCAGCAGCTTAAATGCAGATACGCAGTATTTT.

This chain uses TRBV28 with TRBJ1-6, with 7 bases that match TRBD1. CDR3 size: 19 residues. After removal of 6 bases from V and 8 bases from J, the junction contained 22 bases not matched to a gene. Germline assignment: CDR1 MDHEN and CDR2 SYDVKM. CDR3 bases: TGTGCCAGCAGCTCCGCGGACAGGCCCTCTGGGGCCAATTATTCACCCCTCCACTTT. Its protein is CASSSADRPSGANYSPLHF.

Regarding this clone: Other nucleotide sequences from this sample produce the same CDR3. This chain uses TRBV7-3 with TRBJ2-1, with D possibly TRBD2 on 5 matching bases. The CDR3 totals 13 residues. Trimming left V 2 bases short and J 8 bases short, with 10 bases between. Germline-derived CDR1 and CDR2 are SGHTA and FQGTGA. CDR3 DNA sequence: TGTGCCAGCAGCTTACTAGCTGGGTATGAGCAGTTCTTC. It yields the protein CASSLLAGYEQFF.

This chain connects TRBV7-9 to TRBJ2-2; TRBD1 might be the D (5 bases). With 5 bases removed from V and 4 bases from J, the gap between germline ends came to 17 bases. Germline V gene data show CDR1 as SEHNR and CDR2 as FQNEAQ (reference sequence). The CDR3 is 16 amino acids. The CDR3 protein is CASSKHYSQGTGELFF. The CDR3 coding sequence is TGTGCCAGCAGCAAACACTATTCGCAGGGCACCGGGGAGCTGTTTTTT.

J is TRBJ2-3 and V is TRBV6-1, with a weak D call TRBD2 (5 bases). Germline CDR1 and CDR2: MNHNS and SASEGT. Trimming cost V 3 bases and J 7 bases, with 14 bases left between them. This CDR3 region has 14 residues. DNA for the CDR3: TGTGCCAGCAGTGAGGCGGGTGGAACAAATACGCAGTATTTT. It specifies CASSEAGGTNTQYF.